The next 9 T cell receptor beta chains were all read from a single sample in a study of T-cell reconstitution after alpha-beta-depleted transplantation in children. The library targeted TCRbeta and was prepared with unique molecular identifiers. TCRdb reprocessed the PCR reads with MiXCR, giving one entry per CDR3 protein. The repertoire holds about 440,000 distinct CDR3 sequences, over 40% seen once, with under 35% in the top ten. The material sequenced was PBMCs, taken before TCRalphabeta/CD19-depleted stem cell transplant. The receptors derive from a girl aged 2 to 9 with aplastic anemia, due to receive a stem cell transplant.

This clonotype was counted many times. The V call is TRBV6-2 or TRBV6-3, the J call TRBJ2-1, with 10 bases matching TRBD2. Germline-derived CDR1 and CDR2 are MNHEY and SVGEGT. Unmatched junction bases numbered 10, after V lost 3 bases and J lost 8 bases. The CDR3 is 16 residues long. The CDR3 is CASSYWASGSRYEQFF. DNA of the CDR3: TGTGCCAGCAGTTATTGGGCTAGCGGGAGTAGGTATGAGCAGTTCTTC.

This rearrangement joins TRBV4-1 to TRBJ2-1, with TRBD2 as a possible D gene (6 bases). Germline V lookup: CDR1 MGHRA, CDR2 YSYEKL. The CDR3 runs to 15 residues. The germline V and J ends were trimmed by 0 bases and 8 bases, with 14 bases remaining between them. Here the CDR3 DNA reads TGCGCCAGCAGCCAAGATCCCACTAGCTTCGATGAGCAGTTCTTC. It specifies CASSQDPTSFDEQFF.

The chain has TRBV29-1 and TRBJ2-5; D unresolved. The CDR3 sequence is 12 residues long. Between the trimmed V and J ends, which lost 5 bases and 5 bases, there was a span of 12 bases. CDR1 is SQVTM, CDR2 ANQGSEA, per germline. The CDR3 DNA follows: TGCAGCGTTCGAAAGGGTGGGGAGACCCAGTACTTC. Translated, it gives CSVRKGGETQYF.

The table lists this clonotype with a few counts. The gene calls are TRBV7-2 and TRBJ2-3, with a weak D call TRBD1 (6 bases). Trimming took 4 bases from V and 5 from J, leaving 7 bases between them. Germline V gene lookup returns CDR1 SGHTA and CDR2 FQGNSA. This CDR3 spans 12 amino acids. The CDR3 sequence is CASSYRVDTQYF. CDR3 coding DNA: TGTGCCAGCAGCTACAGGGTAGATACGCAGTATTTT.

The chain uses TRBV29-1 and TRBJ2-5; D is perhaps TRBD1 (7 bases). Trimming took 4 bases from V and 2 from J, leaving 8 bases between them. CDR1 is SQVTM and CDR2 is ANQGSEA in the germline V gene. The CDR3 consists of 12 residues. CDR3 sequence: CSVAGGQETQYF. In DNA form, the CDR3 reads TGCAGCGTTGCAGGGGGGCAAGAGACCCAGTACTTC.

The chain couples TRBV20-1 to TRBJ2-1; no firm D call. The CDR3 contains 13 residues. Trimming cost V 5 bases and J 2 bases, with 10 bases left between them. Germline CDR1 reads DFQATT; CDR2 reads SNEGSKA (reference sequence). The CDR3, as DNA: TGCAGTGCTGCTACTTGGGCCTACAATGAGCAGTTCTTC. It is translated as CSAATWAYNEQFF.

Only a few counts were recorded for this clonotype. The chain is built from TRBV28 and TRBJ2-1, with 11 nucleotides matching TRBD2. V lost 4 bases, J lost 2 bases, and 1 base stayed unmatched. The CDR3 runs to 15 residues. Per germline, CDR1 MDHEN and CDR2 SYDVKM. The CDR3 region is CASSSSGRPYNEQFF. In DNA, the CDR3 is TGTGCCAGCAGTTCTAGCGGGAGGCCCTACAATGAGCAGTTCTTC.

The rearrangement joins TRBV3-1 to TRBJ2-1; 7 positions agree with TRBD2. After removal of 6 bases from V and 9 bases from J, the junction contained 5 bases not matched to a gene. Looked up from germline, CDR1 is LGHDT and CDR2 is YNNKEL (reference sequence). The CDR3 contains 12 residues. The CDR3 is CASSTSAGEQFF. CDR3 bases: TGTGCCAGCAGTACTAGCGCGGGTGAGCAGTTCTTC.

The chain carries TRBV14 and TRBJ2-1, with D possibly being TRBD2 (5 bases). Trimming cost V 2 bases and J 3 bases, with 11 bases left between them. The length of the CDR3 is 15 residues. Germline-derived CDR1 and CDR2 are SGHDN and FVKESK. The CDR3, as DNA: TGTGCCAGCAGCCAAAGGACGGGGATCTACAATGAGCAGTTCTTC. Translation gives CASSQRTGIYNEQFF.